In its sample, the clone carrying this T cell receptor beta chain was seen a few times. As yet, its antigen is unknown. As it was prepared, the TCRbeta library received unique molecular identifiers. TCRdb re-derived calls from the PCR reads in MiXCR, one entry per CDR3 protein. The sample contains about 250,000 distinct CDR3 sequences, more than 20% of which appear only once. The data were obtained in a study of T-cell reconstitution after alpha-beta-depleted transplantation in children. This CDR3 is built from 11 residues. Trimming stripped 6 bases from V and 14 bases from J, with 11 bases between. Findings of the study overall: Diversity and T-cell counts at one year after transplant derived mostly from new T cells. Expanded clones from the graft, numbering several hundred, reportedly supplied alpha-beta T cells about two months after transplant. Some patients' high day-60 TCRbeta diversity was traced to surviving recipient T cells and thymic progenitors.

This sample comprised PBMCs, mostly from graft donor cells, obtained 360 days after TCRalphabeta/CD19-depleted stem cell transplant. The TCR was taken from a female patient under 10 years old who had a stem cell transplant for congenital amegakaryocytic thrombocytopenia, so the T cells may come from the graft donor. The rearrangement uses TRBV12-3 or TRBV12-4 and TRBJ1-6; D ambiguous. The CDR3 DNA reads as TGTGCCAGCAGCGCCCGCGGGGCCCTCCACTTT. It translates to CASSARGALHF.